This T cell receptor beta chain was documented in a study of blood T cell repertoires in COVID-19. Per germline, CDR1 SGDLS and CDR2 YYNGEE. The CDR3 has 13 residues. V lost 2 bases and J 7 bases, leaving 12 bases between the germline ends. The assay was immunoSEQ multiplex PCR, and TCRdb's table has in-frame clones only and misses some. The sample yields around 240,000 clones, over 75% seen once. The chain uses TRBV9 and TRBJ1-2; TRBD1 is a possible D gene (5 bases). This sequence originates from a woman between 50 and 59 years old who had recovered from COVID-19. Sequencing was done on a sample of PBMCs or T cells enriched from blood (not recorded which). CDR3 amino acids: CASSVGGSGGYTF. In DNA, the CDR3 is TGTGCCAGCAGCGTGGGGGGTTCGGGTGGCTACACCTTC.